Listed here are 15 T cell receptor beta chains from one sample, sequenced in a study of blood T cell repertoires in COVID-19. This table comes from immunoSEQ multiplex PCR, and its TCRdb copy is limited to in-frame clones, with some not included. Found here are some 270,000 clones, 70% to 90% of them singletons; the top ten hold 9.5% to 12%. The specimen sequenced was peripheral blood. These receptor sequences come from a woman between 65 and 79 years old with acute or convalescent COVID-19.

This chain connects TRBV3-1 (or the pseudogene TRBV3-2) to TRBJ2-2; D is possibly TRBD1 (5 bases). Germline lookup yields CDR1 LGHDT and CDR2 YNNKEL (reference sequence). Trimming cost V 6 bases and J 8 bases, with 7 bases left between them. This CDR3 has 11 residues. The CDR3 loop is CASSQGGELFF. CDR3 in DNA: TGTGCCAGCAGTCAGGGAGGGGAGCTGTTTTTT.

This chain connects TRBV10-3 to TRBJ2-6; 9 bases align to TRBD1. V lost 6 bases and J lost 3; bases outside the gene matches: 6. The CDR3 runs to 16 residues. In germline, CDR1 is ENHRY, CDR2 SYGVKD. The CDR3 DNA reads as TGTGCCATCAGCAGGACAGGGGACCTTGGGGCCAACGTCCTGACTTTC. Encoded protein: CAISRTGDLGANVLTF.

This chain joins TRBV15 and TRBJ1-4; 7 bases align to TRBD1. The CDR3 is 14 amino acids. Germline V CDR1 and CDR2: LNHNV, YYDKDF (reference sequence). Trimming at V came to 9 bases and at J to 4 bases, leaving 8 bases not matched to a gene. CDR3 sequence reads: CATAYDRDNEKLFF. The CDR3 DNA sequence: TGTGCCACTGCATATGACAGGGATAATGAAAAACTGTTTTTT.

The rearrangement uses TRBV5-1 and TRBJ2-5; D unresolved. V was trimmed by 3 bases and J by 3 bases, leaving 9 bases between them. Germline V lookup: CDR1 SGHRS, CDR2 YFSETQ. The CDR3 totals 13 residues. Written as DNA, the CDR3 is TGCGCCAGCAGCTCACAGTTAAAAGAGACCCAGTACTTC. Its protein product is CASSSQLKETQYF.

A few counts support this clone. The genes are TRBV14 and TRBJ2-2; D ambiguous. From germline, CDR1 is SGHDN and CDR2 FVKESK. The CDR3 length is 13 residues. The V gene lost 4 bases and the J gene lost 5 bases, with 8 bases spanning the gap. Here the CDR3 reads CASSRHPTGELFF. CDR3 sequence (DNA): TGTGCCAGCAGCCGACACCCTACCGGGGAGCTGTTTTTT.

This clone was found once. The chain recombines TRBV5-8 with TRBJ1-2, with 7 bases that match TRBD1. This CDR3 is built from 13 residues. Germline V gene sequence: CDR1 SGHTS, CDR2 YDEGEE. V gave up 2 bases and J gave up 5 bases; unmatched junction bases: 3. The CDR3 DNA reads as TGTGCCAGCAGCTTAGGGGGCCCTTATGGCTACACCTTC. Protein product: CASSLGGPYGYTF.

This clone was found once. V usage is TRBV3-1 (or the pseudogene TRBV3-2) and J usage is TRBJ2-3, with 10 bases aligning to TRBD2. This CDR3 region has 19 residues. Looked up from germline, CDR1 is LGHDT and CDR2 is YNNKEL (reference sequence). Germline trimming cut 0 bases from V and 6 bases from J; bases unmatched to any gene: 15. In DNA, the CDR3 is TGTGCCAGCAGCCAAGATGAGCGGGGGGGCCCTGGCTTCGGTGATACGCAGTATTTT. This codes for CASSQDERGGPGFGDTQYF.

The CDR3 DNA sequence: TGTGCCAGCAGCCGTGGAGGGATTCCCGAGCAGTACTTC. It translates to CASSRGGIPEQYF. The chain has TRBV7-2 and TRBJ2-7; D perhaps matches TRBD2 (6 bases). V gave up 5 bases and J gave up 6 bases, with 14 bases separating them. CDR1 and CDR2 (germline): SGHTA, FQGNSA. This CDR3 spans 13 amino acids.

This sequence joins TRBV7-9 and TRBJ2-3, with TRBD2 matching over 11 bases. The CDR3 is 17 residues long. V trimming: 0 bases; J trimming: 5 bases; junction bases outside the gene matches: 7. Per germline, CDR1 SEHNR and CDR2 FQNEAQ (reference sequence). This CDR3 reads CASSLALSGGAQDTQYF. The CDR3 bases are TGTGCCAGCAGCTTAGCGCTTAGCGGGGGGGCCCAAGATACGCAGTATTTT.

This clone was seen more than once but under ten times. The chain is built from TRBV2 and TRBJ2-7; the D gene is possibly TRBD2 (6 bases). Germline V gives CDR1 SNHLY, CDR2 FYNNEI. This CDR3 is 14 amino acids long. V dropped 6 bases and J dropped 6 bases, with 18 bases sitting between them. In DNA form, the CDR3 reads TGTGCCAGCAGGGCCCTCGGGAGAGGGTCCGAGCAGTACTTC. Protein: CASRALGRGSEQYF.

This CDR3 reads CASRSGGNREAFF. In DNA form, the CDR3 reads TGTGCCAGCAGGTCCGGGGGGAACCGTGAAGCTTTCTTT. The gene calls are TRBV28 and TRBJ1-1, with D maybe TRBD1 (5 bases). The germline V gene has CDR1 MDHEN and CDR2 SYDVKM. V lost 6 bases to trimming and J lost 7 bases, with 15 bases between them. The CDR3 totals 13 residues.

The rearrangement joins TRBV7-2 to TRBJ1-1, with D perhaps matching TRBD1 (5 bases). V was cut by 1 base and J by 4 bases, with 13 bases left in between. CDR3 length: 15 amino acids. Germline V gene lookup returns CDR1 SGHTA and CDR2 FQGNSA. The DNA of the CDR3 is TGTGCCAGCAGCTTAGTGGGGCAGGGTCCCACTGAAGCTTTCTTT. This encodes CASSLVGQGPTEAFF.

The genes are TRBV7-9 and TRBJ1-4, with D perhaps TRBD1 (5 bases). From germline, CDR1 is SEHNR and CDR2 FQNEAQ (reference sequence). This CDR3 is built from 15 residues. V dropped 5 bases and J dropped 2 bases, with 12 bases sitting between them. CDR3 sequence: CASSAWGETNEKLFF. DNA of the CDR3: TGTGCCAGCAGCGCATGGGGGGAGACTAATGAAAAACTGTTTTTT. The variable domain in full, with the rest retrieved from reference TRBV7-9 and TRBJ1-4, is DTGVSQNPRHKITKRGQNVTFRCDPISEHNRLYWYRQTLGQGPEFLTYFQNEAQLEKSRLLSDRFSAERPKGSFSTLEIQRTEQGDSAMYLCASSAWGETNEKLFFGSGTQLSVL.

This chain joins TRBV24-1 and TRBJ1-5; D may be TRBD1 (6 bases). Germline assignment: CDR1 KGHDR and CDR2 SFDVKD. CDR3 size: 15 residues. With 4 bases removed from V and 6 bases from J, the gap between germline ends came to 15 bases. In nucleotides, the CDR3 is TGTGCCACCAGTGACCCCAGGGGCCCCGGTCAGCCCCAGCATTTT. Protein: CATSDPRGPGQPQHF.

This clone was counted only a few times. The CDR3 region has the DNA TGTGCCAGCTCACCGGACTCTGGTAGCGCAGATACGCAGTATTTT. Protein: CASSPDSGSADTQYF. The chain has TRBV18 and TRBJ2-3, with TRBD2 as a possible D gene (5 bases). Deletions cut 3 bases from V and 4 bases from J, with 14 bases between. This CDR3 spans 15 amino acids. Germline CDR1 KGHSH, CDR2 LQKENI.